This T cell receptor beta chain is drawn from a study of shared clonotypes between healthy human individuals (dated by TCRdb to 2018 to 2020). Regarding the complete study: Three men and two women, aged 18 to 49 years, made up the cohort. For each donor, three plates each were used for CD4 naive and CD4 memory, two plates were used for CD8 naive, and one plate was used for CD8 memory. Blood TCR repertoires of about five healthy adults were deeply sequenced to estimate repertoire size and the extent of clonotype sharing between individuals. Libraries were prepared and TCR repertoires were sequenced by different laboratories using diverse techniques, in order to increase sequencing depth and limit assay-specific biases. Each donor's leukapheresis produced roughly between roughly 0.85 and 10 billion PBMCs.

The donors were healthy, HIV-negative adults who had no recently reported acute infections or vaccinations. Only Caucasian adults living in Nashville, Tennessee, USA were represented among the donors. Magnetic negative selection was used to enrich CD4+ T cells, after which naive cells were positively selected on CD45RA and the negative fraction became the memory subset. Blood was collected by leukapheresis, and PBMCs were isolated by Ficoll-Histopaque density gradient centrifugation and then cryopreserved in liquid nitrogen vapor phase. Analytical flow cytometry was used to check the purity and quantity of each magnetically sorted T cell population. From each sorted fraction, genomic DNA was isolated and quantified by UV absorbance on a Nanodrop 2000c. What the study reported, not specific to this receptor: Naive subsets generally had larger estimated clonotype richness than memory subsets. Sampling was restricted to blood, and TCR repertoires in tissue are likely to differ from TCR repertoires in blood. Pairwise subsampling indicated that sequencing depth was expected to affect the degree of clonotype sharing among donors. Compared with non-shared clonotypes, clonotypes shared by all four sorted-subset donors had higher generation probabilities. The genetic and exposure-history diversity represented was limited by the small number of donors. Across several donors, approximately 4.6% of naive CD4, over 3% of naive CD8, around 2.5% of memory CD4, and under 0.45% of memory CD8 clonotypes were shared. Rarefaction of sorted-subset datasets indicated incomplete sequencing despite the large sequencing depth.

This clone was seen only a few times. Its target antigen remains unknown. Base-call qualities are not available, and no considerably larger clone is one nucleotide away. Using the deep immunoSEQ assay, TCR CDR3 regions were amplified from genomic DNA by multiplex PCR. Extracted genomic DNA from each cell subset was spread evenly across all wells of several immunoSEQ 96-well plates, with each plate serving as a replicate. For sorted subsets, roughly 0.2 ug genomic DNA, equal to about 30,000 T cell genomes, was loaded into each replicate PCR. Purified libraries were quantified with a Qubit 3.0 fluorometer, sized on a Bioanalyzer 2100, and re-quantified with the KAPA Library Quantification kit. Every immunoSEQ 96-well plate was sequenced on a dedicated single-read 150-cycle Illumina NextSeq 550 flow cell. For the original study's pipeline: Because only junctional sequences without quality scores were contained in the immunoSEQ output, filtering matching that applied to full-length reads could not be performed. Sequences were annotated with PyIR, a Python wrapper for IgBLAST v1.9, using IMGT germline references to assign V/J genes and CDR3. Reads with weak V/J assignments (E-value above 1e-6), missing CDR3, stop codons, out-of-frame junctions, or ambiguous translated residues were removed. V3J clonotypes were defined as sequences sharing an identical inferred V gene, J gene, and CDR3 amino acid sequence. The percentage overlap between two repertoires was calculated by dividing the number of shared unique clonotypes by the size of the smaller repertoire. RTK rarefaction, the Chao1 estimator, and Recon v2.1 estimates of unobserved clonotypes were used to assess repertoire richness. For all TCRbeta clonotypes obtained by the gDNA method from several donors, generation probabilities were computed with OLGA. TCRdb limited this immuneACCESS table to in-frame rearrangements with V and J called. A share of clones is missing; checked studies link under half to unresolved V genes, and the rest is unexplained. V and J calls and clone size come straight from that table; D and trimming were deduced from the DNA. Here the sample has 300,000 to 350,000 clones; around four fifths occur a single time. In total, the top ten clones hold 10% of the sample.

Deletion took 5 bases off V and 7 bases off J, with a span of 12 bases between the germline ends. The CDR3 has 11 amino acids, counting the end cysteine and phenylalanine. Only the CDR3 DNA stays, 33 bases, in frame from base 1. Taken from the germline V gene, the CDR1 and CDR2 loops are SQVTM and ANQGSEA. This receptor was obtained from a man aged 30 to 45 in good health. Sequenced: memory CD4+ T cells sorted from blood. What the cell subset or site label conveys for this sample: CD45RA-negative fraction. The sequence links TRBV29-1 to TRBJ2-7; too little of a D gene remains to name it. The CDR3 here reads CSVYPQHEQYF. Read as DNA, the sequence is TGCAGCGTTTATCCCCAACATGAGCAGTACTTC.